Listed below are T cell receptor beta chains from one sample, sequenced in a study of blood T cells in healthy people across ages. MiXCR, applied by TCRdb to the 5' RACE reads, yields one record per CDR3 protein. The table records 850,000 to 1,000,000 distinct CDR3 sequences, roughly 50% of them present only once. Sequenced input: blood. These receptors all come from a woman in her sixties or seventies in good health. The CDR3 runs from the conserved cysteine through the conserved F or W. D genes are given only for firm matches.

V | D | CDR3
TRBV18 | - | CASSPDASRGSGANVLTF
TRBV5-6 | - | CASSSIGGTEAFF
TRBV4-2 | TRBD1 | CASSYLQGEGETQYF
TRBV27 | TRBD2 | CASRREGSLDEQFF
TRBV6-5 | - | CASSPPGRSTDTQYF
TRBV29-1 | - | CSVEGGGNTEAFF
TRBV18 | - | CASSVYIGAEAFF
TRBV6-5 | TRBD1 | CASSSGQVTTDTQYF
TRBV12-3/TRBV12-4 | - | CASSRGLLSSTDTQYF
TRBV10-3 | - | CAISEGPKTGELFF
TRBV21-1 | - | CASSKVGNPETTDTQYF
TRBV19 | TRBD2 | CATGQSGLAGSYEQYF
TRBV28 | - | CASQGMDEQYF
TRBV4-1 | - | CASSQQQGPGKETQYF
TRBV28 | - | CASSLWLGAAIGYTF
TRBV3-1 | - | CASSQLFPAGEQYF
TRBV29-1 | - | CSARPPYNEQYF
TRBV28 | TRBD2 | CASSLTGRGLANQREQYF
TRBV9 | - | CASSPRMEETQYF
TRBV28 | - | CASSPAGRYEQYF
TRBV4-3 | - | CASSLRRHNGYTF
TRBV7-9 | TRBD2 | CASSLKTSGSTDTQYF
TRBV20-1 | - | CSAIAVNTDTQYF
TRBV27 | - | CASMKYGYEQYF
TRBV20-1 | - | CSARGRGQSTDTQYF
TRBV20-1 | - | CSARDLRESEKLFF
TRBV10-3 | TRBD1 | CAISESIPGGYEQFF
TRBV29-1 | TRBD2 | CSVGREGYNEQFF
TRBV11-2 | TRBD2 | CASSPGTNNKNIQYF
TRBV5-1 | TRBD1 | CASSAGTGPEKLFF
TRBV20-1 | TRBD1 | CSAPPGTGGEQYF
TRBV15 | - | CATSKGVAAPSYEQYF
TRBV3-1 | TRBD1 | CASSQELYGARTGSQTQYF
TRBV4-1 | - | CASSQDGQGLNYGYTF
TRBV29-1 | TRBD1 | CSVVGQGIRETQFF
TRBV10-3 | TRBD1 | CAASGTGAHGYTF